This T cell receptor beta chain was identified in a study of STAT5B mutations in CD4+ large granular lymphocyte leukemia. A note on this clone: Its antigen remains unidentified.

The germline V gene has CDR1 MNHNS and CDR2 SASEGT. V was shortened by 6 bases and J by 4 bases, with 18 bases between the two germline ends. This CDR3 contains 15 residues. Method: immunoSEQ multiplex PCR; TCRdb's copy keeps in-frame clones and lacks some. The table records fewer than 35,000 clones, roughly 75% of them present only once. Regarding the study as a whole: Patient CD4-sorted repertoires looked more clonal than healthy CD4+ repertoires, even without putative leukemic clones. Around 25% of private leukemic clonotypes occurred rarely in other patients' non-leukemic repertoires.

Sequences were obtained from CD4+ T cells from blood buffy coats. The TCR comes from a human donor in good health. The rearrangement uses TRBV6-1 and TRBJ1-2, with D possibly matching TRBD1 (6 bases). The CDR3 nucleotides are TGTGCCAGCAGCGGCGGGGGCCGATACGTCTATGGCTACACCTTC. Translation: CASSGGGRYVYGYTF.